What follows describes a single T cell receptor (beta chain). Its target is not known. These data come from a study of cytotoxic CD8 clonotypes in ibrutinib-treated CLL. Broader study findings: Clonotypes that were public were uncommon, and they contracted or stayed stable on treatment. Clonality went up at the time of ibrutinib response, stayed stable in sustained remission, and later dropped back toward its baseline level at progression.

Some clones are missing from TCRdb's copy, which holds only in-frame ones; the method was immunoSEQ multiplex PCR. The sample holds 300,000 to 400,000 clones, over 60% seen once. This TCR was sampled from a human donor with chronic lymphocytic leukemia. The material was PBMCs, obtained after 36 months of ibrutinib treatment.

The CDR3, as DNA: TGTGCCAGCAGCTTAGATTTGGGTTCCCACGAGCAGTACTTC. Its protein product is CASSLDLGSHEQYF. The genes are TRBV11-2 and TRBJ2-7; D call uncertain. The germline CDR1 and CDR2 sequences are SGHAT and FQNNGV. This CDR3 has 14 amino acids. The V and J ends lost 0 bases and 5 bases respectively, with 11 bases between them.